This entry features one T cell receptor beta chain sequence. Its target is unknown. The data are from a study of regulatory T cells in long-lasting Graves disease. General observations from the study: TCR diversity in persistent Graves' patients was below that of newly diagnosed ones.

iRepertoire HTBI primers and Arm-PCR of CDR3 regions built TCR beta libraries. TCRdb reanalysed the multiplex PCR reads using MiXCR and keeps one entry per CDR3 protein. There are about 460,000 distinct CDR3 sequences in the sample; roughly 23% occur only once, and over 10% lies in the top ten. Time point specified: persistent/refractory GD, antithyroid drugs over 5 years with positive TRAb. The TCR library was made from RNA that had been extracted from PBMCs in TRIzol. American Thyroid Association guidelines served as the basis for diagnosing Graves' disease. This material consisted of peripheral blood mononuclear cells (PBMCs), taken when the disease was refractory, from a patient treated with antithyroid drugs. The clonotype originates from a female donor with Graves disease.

CDR3 nucleotides: TGTGCCAGCAGCTTAGGACTAGCGTACTACAATGAGCAGTTCTTC. Translation gives CASSLGLAYYNEQFF. The chain links TRBV7-2 to TRBJ2-1, with 8 bases lining up with TRBD2. This CDR3 spans 15 amino acids. The V segment lost 1 base and the J segment 3 bases; nucleotides outside the gene matches: 2. Germline V gene lookup returns CDR1 SGHTA and CDR2 FQGNSA.